This entry lists 20 T cell receptor beta chains sequenced from one sample in a study of regulatory T cells in long-lasting Graves disease. The authors built TCR beta libraries using iRepertoire HTBI primers and Arm-PCR of CDR3 regions. TCRdb recomputed calls from the multiplex PCR reads with MiXCR, one row per CDR3 protein. The sample records 450,000 to 600,000 distinct CDR3 sequences, around 16% being singletons. Time point reported: newly diagnosed GD, antithyroid drugs for less than 3 months. Scientists built the TCR library using RNA that was extracted from PBMCs. A further study also used this sample, focusing on T cells in Graves' hyperthyroidism and ophthalmopathy.

The material sequenced was peripheral blood mononuclear cells (PBMCs), taken at new diagnosis, from a patient treated with antithyroid drugs. All receptors come from a man in his forties with Graves disease.

This clonotype has at least ten counts. The chain joins TRBV28 to TRBJ2-5; TRBD1 matches 9 bases. This CDR3 has 15 amino acids. The germline V gene encodes CDR1 MDHEN and CDR2 SYDVKM. With 7 bases clipped from V and 2 bases from J, the junction kept 8 bases outside the gene matches. The CDR3 is CASIPGDRDQETQYF. The CDR3 bases are TGTGCCAGCATTCCCGGGGACAGGGATCAAGAGACCCAGTACTTC. The whole variable domain, filled in from reference TRBV28 and TRBJ2-5, reads DVKVTQSSRYLVKRTGEKVFLECVQDMDHENMFWYRQDPGLGLRLIYFSYDVKMKEKGDIPEGYSVSREKKERFSLILESASTNQTSMYLCASIPGDRDQETQYFGPGTRLLVL.

This clonotype was seen a few times. The V and J genes are TRBV5-6 and TRBJ2-7; TRBD2 matches at 10 bases. CDR1 SGHDT and CDR2 YYEEEE come from the germline V gene. CDR3 length: 13 amino acids. Trimming took 4 bases from V and 8 from J; bases not matched to a gene: 6. CDR3 loop: CASSITSGNKQYF. The CDR3 coding sequence is TGTGCCAGCAGCATCACTAGCGGGAACAAGCAGTACTTC.

On this clonotype itself: A clone one base away is much larger, so this may be a read error. The chain recombines TRBV7-2 with TRBJ1-2; D is uncertain. V dropped 4 bases and J dropped 4 bases, with 10 bases sitting between them. Germline assignment: CDR1 SGHTA and CDR2 FQGNSA. The CDR3 is 13 amino acids. The CDR3 region is CASSSDDIYGYTF. CDR3 sequence (DNA): TGTGCCAGCAGCTCGGACGACATCTATGGCTACACCTTC. The full variable domain, completed using reference TRBV7-2 and TRBJ1-2, is GAGVSQSPSNKVTEKGKDVELRCDPISGHTALYWYRQSLGQGLEFLIYFQGNSAPDKSGLPSDRFSAERTGGSVSTLTIQRTQQEDSAVYLCASSSDDIYGYTFGSGTRLTVV.

This clonotype occurred many times. The gene calls are TRBV7-9 and TRBJ2-5, with 8 bases matching TRBD1. Germline V gene lookup returns CDR1 SEHNR and CDR2 FQNEAQ (reference sequence). The CDR3 is made up of 15 amino acids. V gave up 3 bases and J gave up 9 bases; unmatched junction bases: 12. The CDR3 region has the DNA TGTGCCAGCAGCTTGGGGCAGACAGGGGCCGAGGCCCAGTACTTC. This encodes CASSLGQTGAEAQYF.

Ten or more counts support this clonotype. The chain uses TRBV6-1 and TRBJ1-2; D call uncertain. CDR1 is MNHNS, CDR2 SASEGT, per germline. The CDR3 length is 11 residues. The V end lost 5 bases, the J end lost 4 bases, and 5 bases lay between the germline ends. DNA for the CDR3: TGTGCCAGCAGTCCTTCCTATGGCTACACCTTC. It is translated as CASSPSYGYTF.

This clonotype was counted between two and nine times. V usage is TRBV6-1 and J usage is TRBJ1-5; 8 positions agree with TRBD1. The V and J ends lost 6 bases and 0 bases, in that order; junction bases with no gene match: 4. The germline V gene has CDR1 MNHNS and CDR2 SASEGT. The CDR3 is made up of 15 amino acids. The CDR3, as DNA: TGTGCCAGCAGCAGGACAGGGAATAGCAATCAGCCCCAGCATTTT. It encodes CASSRTGNSNQPQHF.

The chain is built from TRBV19 and TRBJ2-1; D remains unclear. CDR1 LNHDA and CDR2 SQIVND come from the germline V gene (reference sequence). CDR3 length: 11 amino acids. V dropped 4 bases and J dropped 6 bases, with 4 bases sitting between them. The CDR3 DNA follows: TGTGCCAGTAGTACAGTCAATGAGCAGTTCTTC. It yields the protein CASSTVNEQFF. Together with reference TRBV19 and TRBJ2-1, the CDR3 gives the full variable domain: DGGITQSPKYLFRKEGQNVTLSCEQNLNHDAMYWYRQDPGQGLRLIYYSQIVNDFQKGDIAEGYSVSREKKESFPLTVTSAQKNPTAFYLCASSTVNEQFFGPGTRLTVL.

At least ten counts were recorded for this clonotype. V usage is TRBV12-3 or TRBV12-4 and J usage is TRBJ2-1; TRBD1 agrees at 9 bases. V was clipped by 4 bases and J by 9 bases; unmatched bases: 7. This CDR3 has 14 residues. CDR3 residues: CASSYRDRVPEQFF. The CDR3 DNA reads TGTGCCAGCAGTTATCGGGACAGGGTGCCTGAGCAGTTCTTC.

Regarding this clonotype: This sequence may be a read error, since a much larger clone differs from it by one base. This sequence joins TRBV30 and TRBJ2-7, with 8 bases that match TRBD1. Germline V gene sequence: CDR1 GTSNPN, CDR2 SVGIG (reference sequence). The CDR3 loop spans 14 amino acids. CDR3 amino acids: CAWSRGQGSDEQDF. CDR3 in DNA: TGTGCCTGGAGTCGAGGACAGGGCAGCGACGAGCAGGACTTC.

In this sample, this clonotype turned up many times. The chain employs TRBV6-1 and TRBJ2-7; 8 positions match TRBD1. Unmatched junction bases numbered 10, after V lost 6 bases and J lost 6 bases. The germline V gene has CDR1 MNHNS and CDR2 SASEGT. The CDR3 consists of 14 residues. In DNA, the CDR3 is TGTGCCAGCAGCCCCTCCAGGGGGCGAGGCGAGCAGTACTTC. The encoded protein is CASSPSRGRGEQYF.

A few counts support this clonotype. The rearrangement uses TRBV20-1 and TRBJ2-2; TRBD1 matches at 8 bases. The ends lost 3 bases at V and 1 base at J; junction bases unmatched: 4. Germline lookup yields CDR1 DFQATT and CDR2 SNEGSKA (reference sequence). CDR3 length equals 15 residues. In nucleotides, the CDR3 is TGCAGTGCTAGGTGGGACAGGCGGAACACCGGGGAGCTGTTTTTT. This sequence encodes CSARWDRRNTGELFF.

CDR3 sequence reads: CASSLVLTGSYGYTF. CDR3 DNA sequence: TGTGCCAGCAGCTTAGTTCTGACAGGGAGCTATGGCTACACCTTC. The genes are TRBV11-2 and TRBJ1-2, with TRBD1 identical over 7 bases. After removal of 1 base from V and 4 bases from J, the junction contained 6 bases not matched to a gene. Germline lookup yields CDR1 SGHAT and CDR2 FQNNGV. The CDR3 length is 15 residues.

The chain carries TRBV20-1 and TRBJ2-3; D unclear. Germline CDR1 DFQATT, CDR2 SNEGSKA (reference sequence). The CDR3 covers 13 residues. The V gene lost 2 bases and the J gene lost 5 bases, with 11 bases spanning the gap. The CDR3 loop is CSARFGGVDTQYF. The CDR3 DNA sequence: TGCAGTGCTAGATTCGGTGGTGTAGATACGCAGTATTTT.

The chain is built from TRBV5-1 and TRBJ2-7; 11 nucleotides match TRBD1. CDR3 size: 15 residues. The V segment lost 4 bases and the J segment 2 bases; nucleotides outside the gene matches: 5. CDR1 is SGHRS, CDR2 YFSETQ, per germline. CDR3 coding DNA: TGCGCCAGCAGCGCGGACAGGGGGCGCCCCTACGAGCAGTACTTC. Translating it yields CASSADRGRPYEQYF.

This clonotype was counted a few times. This sequence joins TRBV6-2 or TRBV6-3 and TRBJ1-1; D remains ambiguous. The germline CDR1 and CDR2 sequences are MNHEY and SVGEGT. V was trimmed by 2 bases and J by 8 bases, leaving 9 bases between them. The CDR3 is 12 residues long. CDR3 bases: TGTGCCAGCAGTTACGGAAGTCTCGAAGCTTTCTTT. Its translation is CASSYGSLEAFF.

This chain joins TRBV14 and TRBJ2-3; D not resolved. The CDR3 sequence is 14 residues long. The V gene lost 4 bases and the J gene lost 7 bases, with 15 bases spanning the gap. Per the germline V gene, CDR1 is SGHDN and CDR2 is FVKESK. The DNA of the CDR3 is TGTGCCAGCAGCCCCCCCCGACCTCCCAATACGCAGTATTTT. Translated, it gives CASSPPRPPNTQYF. Combining the CDR3 with reference TRBV14 and TRBJ2-3 gives the whole variable domain EAGVTQFPSHSVIEKGQTVTLRCDPISGHDNLYWYRRVMGKEIKFLLHFVKESKQDESGMPNNRFLAERTGGTYSTLKVQPAELEDSGVYFCASSPPRPPNTQYFGPGTRLTVL.

This clonotype was observed a handful of times. This chain joins TRBV30 and TRBJ1-1; D is possibly TRBD1 (5 bases). This CDR3 region has 16 residues. Germline V gene lookup returns CDR1 GTSNPN and CDR2 SVGIG (reference sequence). V lost 1 base, J lost 0 bases, and 15 bases lay in between. CDR3 loop: CAWSGGRGSLNTEAFF. DNA for the CDR3: TGTGCCTGGAGTGGAGGGCGGGGCAGCTTGAACACTGAAGCTTTCTTT.

The chain combines TRBV10-3 with TRBJ2-2; the D is unclear. Germline V gene sequence: CDR1 ENHRY, CDR2 SYGVKD. CDR3 length: 14 residues. Trimming removed 10 bases from V and 3 bases from J, with 15 bases in between. The CDR3 nucleotides read TGTGCCACCTCGGTGGAGCGAGACACCGGGGAGCTGTTTTTT. This translates into CATSVERDTGELFF.

This clonotype was seen ten or more times. The rearrangement joins TRBV12-3 or TRBV12-4 to TRBJ2-2; D call uncertain. The CDR3 has 15 residues. The V end was cut by 3 bases, the J end by 7 bases, with 15 bases between. The CDR3 DNA follows: TGTGCCAGCAGTTTTCACCCTTTGCTCGTCGGGGAGCTGTTTTTT. Its translation: CASSFHPLLVGELFF.

Concerning this clonotype itself: A single base separates this from a much larger clone, so it may be a read error. The CDR3 nucleotides read TGCAGTGCTAGAGCTGGGGGGGGGAACTACAATGAGCAGTACTTC. Encoded protein: CSARAGGGNYNEQYF. The rearrangement links TRBV20-1 to TRBJ2-4; 7 bases match TRBD2. Looked up from germline, CDR1 is DFQATT and CDR2 is SNEGSKA (reference sequence). J lost 13 bases, V lost 1 base, and 16 bases had no gene match. This CDR3 spans 15 amino acids.